One and the same sample provided the 28 T cell receptor beta chains below, sequenced in a study of T cell responses to AZD1222 COVID-19 vaccine. Repertoires were generated with immunoSEQ multiplex PCR, while TCRdb's copy carries only in-frame clones and drops some. The table records about 110,000 clones, roughly 86% of them present only once. Sample: peripheral blood, taken on day 0 of AZD1222 vaccination. All receptors derive from an adult in good health.

This sequence joins TRBV5-1 and TRBJ1-3; D may be TRBD1 (5 bases). The CDR3 loop spans 16 amino acids. Trimming left V 0 bases short and J 0 bases short, with 10 bases between. Germline CDR1 and CDR2: SGHRS and YFSETQ. CDR3 protein: CASSLAGLSSGNTIYF. The CDR3 nucleotides read TGCGCCAGCAGCTTGGCGGGGCTTAGCTCTGGAAACACCATATATTTT.

The chain carries TRBV14 and TRBJ1-6; 7 nucleotides match TRBD1. The junction had 3 bases not matched to a gene; V was cut back by 5 bases and J by 5 bases. CDR3 size: 14 residues. Germline V gene sequence: CDR1 SGHDN, CDR2 FVKESK. This CDR3 is CASSGTENNSPLHF. In DNA, the CDR3 is TGTGCCAGCAGCGGGACAGAGAATAATTCACCCCTCCACTTT. The entire variable domain, with the rest obtained from reference TRBV14 and TRBJ1-6, is as follows: EAGVTQFPSHSVIEKGQTVTLRCDPISGHDNLYWYRRVMGKEIKFLLHFVKESKQDESGMPNNRFLAERTGGTYSTLKVQPAELEDSGVYFCASSGTENNSPLHFGNGTRLTVT.

This chain connects TRBV3-1 (or the pseudogene TRBV3-2) to TRBJ1-3; D not certain. Germline loops: CDR1 LGHDT, CDR2 YNNKEL (reference sequence). The V and J ends lost 3 bases and 4 bases respectively, with 16 bases between them. This CDR3 has 16 residues. The CDR3 is CASSQANGLGGNTIYF. CDR3 DNA sequence: TGTGCCAGCAGCCAGGCAAACGGGCTGGGCGGAAACACCATATATTTT.

The V call is TRBV3-1 (or the pseudogene TRBV3-2), the J call TRBJ2-3; the match to TRBD2 covers 13 bases. Germline trimming cut 3 bases from V and 2 bases from J; bases unmatched to any gene: 8. Looked up from germline, CDR1 is LGHDT and CDR2 is YNNKEL (reference sequence). CDR3 size: 18 residues. This CDR3 is CASSHTSGGGVYTDTQYF. Here the CDR3 DNA reads TGTGCCAGCAGCCACACTAGCGGGGGGGGTGTTTACACAGATACGCAGTATTTT.

The V gene is TRBV19, the J gene TRBJ1-2; TRBD1 aligns across 8 bases. This CDR3 comprises 15 residues. J lost 2 bases, V lost 4 bases, and 6 bases had no gene match. CDR1 LNHDA and CDR2 SQIVND come from the germline V gene (reference sequence). The CDR3 is CASSTGGYPNYGYTF. For the CDR3, the DNA is TGTGCCAGTAGTACAGGGGGCTACCCAAACTATGGCTACACCTTC. The full variable domain, completed using reference TRBV19 and TRBJ1-2, is DGGITQSPKYLFRKEGQNVTLSCEQNLNHDAMYWYRQDPGQGLRLIYYSQIVNDFQKGDIAEGYSVSREKKESFPLTVTSAQKNPTAFYLCASSTGGYPNYGYTFGSGTRLTVV.

The chain joins TRBV30 to TRBJ2-7; 9 nucleotides align to TRBD1. This CDR3 has 16 residues. Germline V gene data show CDR1 as GTSNPN and CDR2 as SVGIG (reference sequence). V lost 1 base and J lost 11; bases outside the gene matches: 18. The CDR3 region has the DNA TGTGCCTGGAGTGAACCCGGGACAGGGTTCAGAGGAGTAAAGTACTTC. Its translation is CAWSEPGTGFRGVKYF.

The chain combines TRBV6-4 with TRBJ1-5; TRBD1 aligns across 8 bases. The trim removed 4 bases at V and 4 bases at J, leaving 3 bases unmatched. Germline lookup yields CDR1 MRHNA and CDR2 SNTAGT. The CDR3 sequence is 14 residues long. For the CDR3, the DNA is TGTGCCAGCAGTGCGACAGGGGCGAATCAGCCCCAGCATTTT. This codes for CASSATGANQPQHF.

The chain combines TRBV30 with TRBJ2-4, with D perhaps matching TRBD2 (6 bases). In germline, CDR1 is GTSNPN, CDR2 SVGIG (reference sequence). V gave up 1 base and J gave up 4 bases, with 14 bases separating them. This CDR3 spans 15 amino acids. The CDR3 spells CAWSAPHGGKNIQYF. The CDR3, as DNA: TGTGCCTGGAGTGCCCCCCACGGGGGAAAAAACATTCAGTACTTC.

V usage is TRBV29-1 and J usage is TRBJ1-2; perhaps TRBD1 as D (5 bases). Trimming stripped 7 bases from V and 0 bases from J, with 15 bases between. This CDR3 spans 14 amino acids. In germline, CDR1 is SQVTM, CDR2 ANQGSEA. The CDR3 spells CSAAGGVANYGYTF. CDR3 sequence (DNA): TGCAGCGCCGCTGGGGGGGTAGCTAACTATGGCTACACCTTC.

The rearrangement uses TRBV6-5 and TRBJ1-5; D gene uncertain. CDR3 size: 13 residues. Trimming cost V 7 bases and J 3 bases, with 10 bases left between them. The germline gives CDR1 MNHEY, CDR2 SVGAGI. CDR3 nucleotide sequence: TGTGCCAGCAAGGGTGGGCCCAATCAGCCCCAGCATTTT. It is translated as CASKGGPNQPQHF.

The rearrangement links TRBV19 to TRBJ1-1; possible D gene TRBD1, 6 bases. The CDR3 extends over 12 amino acids. Trimming pared 9 bases from V and 9 bases from J, leaving 17 bases between. Germline-derived CDR1 and CDR2 are LNHDA and SQIVND (reference sequence). The CDR3 spells CASKREGDQAFF. For the CDR3, the DNA is TGTGCCAGCAAAAGGGAGGGGGACCAAGCTTTCTTT.

The CDR3 sequence: CASSHHGTGIGNQPQHF. The CDR3 DNA sequence: TGTGCCAGCAGCCACCACGGGACAGGGATCGGAAATCAGCCCCAGCATTTT. This rearrangement joins TRBV3-1 (or the pseudogene TRBV3-2) to TRBJ1-5; 9 bases align to TRBD1. The CDR3 has 17 amino acids. Germline V gives CDR1 LGHDT, CDR2 YNNKEL (reference sequence). The trim removed 3 bases at V and 4 bases at J, leaving 10 bases unmatched.

The rearrangement uses TRBV5-4 and TRBJ1-1, with D uncertain. The V end lost 0 bases, the J end lost 3 bases, and 3 bases lay between the germline ends. CDR3 length: 12 amino acids. Germline CDR1 SGHNT, CDR2 YYREEE (reference sequence). CDR3 amino acids: CASSLADTEAFF. The CDR3 region has the DNA TGTGCCAGCAGCTTGGCAGACACTGAAGCTTTCTTT.

The chain employs TRBV7-8 and TRBJ1-2; D gene unclear. Between the trimmed V and J ends, which lost 4 bases and 4 bases, there was a span of 16 bases. The CDR3 has 15 residues. CDR1 is SGHVS, CDR2 FQNEAQ, per germline. CDR3 in amino acids: CASSSSGPRGYGYTF. The CDR3 nucleotides read TGTGCCAGCAGCTCCTCCGGGCCGCGGGGCTATGGCTACACCTTC.

The genes are TRBV28 and TRBJ1-1, with D maybe TRBD1 (6 bases). Trimming shortened V by 7 bases and J by 0 bases, and 18 bases separated the two germline ends. This CDR3 is built from 16 residues. Germline CDR1 MDHEN, CDR2 SYDVKM. The CDR3 sequence: CASTTSGGAMNTEAFF. The CDR3 nucleotides read TGTGCCAGCACCACGTCTGGGGGGGCTATGAACACTGAAGCTTTCTTT.

The J gene is TRBJ2-5, the V gene TRBV5-1; D might be TRBD2 (6 bases). Trimming left V 7 bases short and J 1 base short, with 17 bases between. The CDR3 is made up of 15 amino acids. CDR1 and CDR2 (germline): SGHRS, YFSETQ. DNA of the CDR3: TGCGCCAGCGCGTCCACGGGAGCTTCCCAAGAGACCCAGTACTTC. It translates to CASASTGASQETQYF.

The chain carries TRBV7-2 and TRBJ1-1; the D is unclear. V lost 5 bases to trimming and J lost 3 bases, with 10 bases between them. The germline gives CDR1 SGHTA, CDR2 FQGNSA. The CDR3 extends over 13 amino acids. The CDR3 here is CASSPRADTEAFF. In DNA, the CDR3 is TGTGCCAGCAGCCCCCGTGCGGACACTGAAGCTTTCTTT.

The chain uses TRBV5-6 and TRBJ2-1, with 10 bases identical to TRBD2. The CDR3 totals 19 residues. Germline lookup yields CDR1 SGHDT and CDR2 YYEEEE. Unmatched junction bases numbered 16, after V lost 3 bases and J lost 4 bases. The CDR3 DNA is TGTGCCAGCAGCTCCGCCTTAGCGGGGGGCCCGAGTGTTTACAATGAGCAGTTCTTC. Protein product: CASSSALAGGPSVYNEQFF.

This rearrangement joins TRBV12-3 or TRBV12-4 to TRBJ2-3, with D hard to call. This CDR3 comprises 11 residues. Trimming cost V 5 bases and J 6 bases, with 6 bases left between them. CDR3 region: CASSKQDTQYF. Written as DNA, the CDR3 is TGTGCCAGCAGTAAGCAGGATACGCAGTATTTT.

This chain's CDR3 is CASSQDLGISGNTIYF. The CDR3 DNA follows: TGTGCCAGCAGCCAAGATCTGGGAATCTCTGGAAACACCATATATTTT. The chain employs TRBV4-2 and TRBJ1-3; no clear D gene. The CDR3 consists of 16 residues. V lost 0 bases and J lost 0, with 9 bases in between. Germline loops: CDR1 LGHNA, CDR2 YNFKEQ.

V is TRBV7-9 and J is TRBJ2-5; D possibly matches TRBD1 or TRBD2 (5 bases each). V shed 4 bases and J shed 5 bases, with 17 bases lying between them. Germline CDR1 reads SEHNR; CDR2 reads FQNEAQ (reference sequence). This CDR3 spans 15 amino acids. CDR3 residues: CASSYLKGTSETQYF. The CDR3 bases are TGTGCCAGCAGCTATTTAAAAGGGACGAGCGAGACCCAGTACTTC.

The chain is built from TRBV27 and TRBJ1-3; D is unresolved. Germline V gene data show CDR1 as MNHEY and CDR2 as SMNVEV (reference sequence). Trimming left V 3 bases short and J 0 bases short, with 6 bases between. The CDR3 runs 14 residues. The CDR3 sequence: CASSLDPSGNTIYF. Written as DNA, the CDR3 is TGTGCCAGCAGTTTGGACCCCTCTGGAAACACCATATATTTT.

This chain uses TRBV18 with TRBJ2-7; TRBD2 might be the D (6 bases). The CDR3 length is 16 residues. Germline V gene lookup returns CDR1 KGHSH and CDR2 LQKENI. Trimming left V 3 bases short and J 5 bases short, with 20 bases between. DNA of the CDR3: TGTGCCAGCTCACCGGGGATCGCGGGAAGGGGAAACGAGCAGTACTTC. Amino acids: CASSPGIAGRGNEQYF.

The chain has TRBV6-5 and TRBJ1-1; TRBD1 matches 10 bases. This CDR3 has 15 residues. CDR1 is MNHEY, CDR2 SVGAGI, per germline. The ends lost 2 bases at V and 3 bases at J; junction bases unmatched: 3. The DNA of the CDR3 is TGTGCCAGCAGTTACACCGGACAGGGGGACACTGAAGCTTTCTTT. Protein: CASSYTGQGDTEAFF.

This chain joins TRBV3-1 (or the pseudogene TRBV3-2) and TRBJ2-2; 10 bases align to TRBD2. V lost 4 bases and J lost 3; bases outside the gene matches: 5. This CDR3 has 16 residues. Germline CDR1 and CDR2: LGHDT and YNNKEL (reference sequence). The CDR3 loop reads CASSPPGTSDTGELFF. The DNA for the CDR3 is TGTGCCAGCAGCCCGCCCGGGACTAGCGACACCGGGGAGCTGTTTTTT.

The chain joins TRBV19 to TRBJ1-2; D might be TRBD1 (5 bases). Germline V gene lookup returns CDR1 LNHDA and CDR2 SQIVND (reference sequence). This CDR3 region has 15 residues. V was clipped by 6 bases and J by 1 base, with 15 bases between them. CDR3 DNA sequence: TGTGCCAGTAGGAAGCCGGGACGGAGTAACTATGGCTACACCTTC. The encoded protein is CASRKPGRSNYGYTF.

In this sample, this clone turned up once. V and J are TRBV5-1 and TRBJ1-1; D is undetermined. Germline assignment: CDR1 SGHRS and CDR2 YFSETQ. The CDR3 totals 13 residues. Between the trimmed V and J ends, which lost 0 bases and 7 bases, there was a span of 10 bases. CDR3 residues: CASSLGLWGEAFF. The CDR3 DNA reads TGCGCCAGCAGCTTGGGACTTTGGGGTGAAGCTTTCTTT.

The chain carries TRBV6-6 and TRBJ2-4; possibly TRBD1 or TRBD2 for D (5 bases each). Trimming took off 2 bases at V and 0 bases at J, with 11 bases between the two ends. CDR1 and CDR2 (germline): MNHNY, SVGAGI (reference sequence). CDR3 length equals 16 residues. Written as DNA, the CDR3 is TGTGCCAGCAGTTACGGAAAGGGGAGAGCCAAAAACATTCAGTACTTC. Its protein product is CASSYGKGRAKNIQYF.